The 11 T cell receptor beta chains in this list originate from one sample, sequenced in a study of blood T cell repertoires in COVID-19. This table comes from immunoSEQ multiplex PCR, and its TCRdb copy is limited to in-frame clones, with some not included. The repertoire holds roughly 180,000 clones, with about four fifths as singletons. The sequenced material came from peripheral blood. All receptors come from a middle-aged man who had recovered from COVID-19.

The rearrangement uses TRBV4-2 and TRBJ1-2; D perhaps matches TRBD1 (6 bases). Germline CDR1 reads LGHNA; CDR2 reads YNFKEQ. The CDR3 length is 13 residues. Trimming left V 4 bases short and J 8 bases short, with 14 bases between. CDR3 DNA sequence: TGTGCCAGCAGCCCCGGCCAGGGGAAGGGCTACACCTTC. It specifies CASSPGQGKGYTF.

This clone was observed a handful of times. The chain links TRBV7-2 to TRBJ2-4, with TRBD2 identical over 8 bases. CDR3 length: 13 amino acids. In germline, CDR1 is SGHTA, CDR2 FQGNSA. The V segment lost 11 bases and the J segment 2 bases; nucleotides outside the gene matches: 5. CDR3 DNA: TGTGCCGCGGCGGGGGGCCCCAAAAACATTCAGTACTTC. Protein sequence: CAAAGGPKNIQYF.

V gene TRBV6-5 combines with J gene TRBJ1-2; D gene ambiguous. Trimming left V 6 bases short and J 6 bases short, with 8 bases between. There are 11 residues in the CDR3. Germline V gene data show CDR1 as MNHEY and CDR2 as SVGAGI. CDR3 protein: CASRGGHGYTF. The CDR3 coding sequence is TGTGCCAGCAGGGGTGGGCATGGCTACACCTTC.

V is TRBV29-1 and J is TRBJ2-1, with a tentative D call TRBD1 (5 bases). V dropped 5 bases and J dropped 5 bases, with 10 bases sitting between them. CDR3 length equals 12 residues. The germline V gene encodes CDR1 SQVTM and CDR2 ANQGSEA. CDR3 loop: CSVRQGHNEQFF. In DNA form, the CDR3 reads TGCAGCGTTCGCCAGGGCCACAATGAGCAGTTCTTC.

The chain combines TRBV18 with TRBJ2-7; the match to TRBD2 covers 13 bases. The trim removed 3 bases at V and 2 bases at J, leaving 4 bases unmatched. The CDR3 is 16 amino acids. Germline-derived CDR1 and CDR2 are KGHSH and LQKENI. The CDR3 DNA reads as TGTGCCAGCTCACCCGGGACTAGCGGGGCAACCTACGAGCAGTACTTC. The encoded protein is CASSPGTSGATYEQYF.

This chain connects TRBV6-4 to TRBJ2-1; the match to TRBD2 covers 14 bases. This CDR3 comprises 16 residues. Per germline, CDR1 MRHNA and CDR2 SNTAGT. V lost 0 bases, J lost 10 bases, and 5 bases stayed unmatched. Here the CDR3 DNA reads TGTGCCAGCAGTGACTCGGGGACTAGCGGGAGCCCCGAGCAGTTCTTC. Translating gives CASSDSGTSGSPEQFF.

As regards this clone: Other nucleotide sequences in the sample specify the same CDR3. This chain joins TRBV19 and TRBJ1-5, with a weak D call TRBD1 (5 bases). The CDR3 runs 15 residues. The germline V gene encodes CDR1 LNHDA and CDR2 SQIVND (reference sequence). Trimming shortened V by 1 base and J by 6 bases, and 13 bases separated the two germline ends. CDR3 DNA: TGTGCCAGTAGTATAGGTGGCCAGGGTGGTCAGCCCCAGCATTTT. The encoded protein is CASSIGGQGGQPQHF.

The J gene is TRBJ2-2, the V gene TRBV30; 9 nucleotides match TRBD1. V trimming: 2 bases; J trimming: 6 bases; junction bases outside the gene matches: 4. Germline V gene sequence: CDR1 GTSNPN, CDR2 SVGIG (reference sequence). The CDR3 is made up of 14 amino acids. The CDR3 nucleotides are TGTGCCTGGAGTATCGACAGGGGGGCCGGGGAGCTGTTTTTT. Protein: CAWSIDRGAGELFF.

This sequence joins TRBV28 and TRBJ2-7; 7 bases are a match to TRBD1. Trimming removed 5 bases from V and 2 bases from J; junction bases left unmatched: 9. Per the germline V gene, CDR1 is MDHEN and CDR2 is SYDVKM. This CDR3 is 15 amino acids long. CDR3 residues: CASSTGTVSAYEQYF. The CDR3 DNA is TGTGCCAGCAGTACCGGGACAGTGTCTGCCTACGAGCAGTACTTC. Full variable domain (rest looked up from reference TRBV28 and TRBJ2-7): DVKVTQSSRYLVKRTGEKVFLECVQDMDHENMFWYRQDPGLGLRLIYFSYDVKMKEKGDIPEGYSVSREKKERFSLILESASTNQTSMYLCASSTGTVSAYEQYFGPGTRLTVT.

The rearrangement uses TRBV29-1 and TRBJ1-2; 9 bases line up with TRBD1. V dropped 6 bases and J dropped 4; count of bases not matched to a gene: 3. Germline V gene sequence: CDR1 SQVTM, CDR2 ANQGSEA. The CDR3 is made up of 12 amino acids. In DNA, the CDR3 is TGCAGCGTGGGGGGACAGGGCTATGGCTACACCTTC. Protein product: CSVGGQGYGYTF.

CDR3 in amino acids: CASSPEAGLYGYTF. The CDR3 DNA is TGTGCCAGCAGTCCGGAGGCAGGCCTCTATGGCTACACCTTC. This chain links TRBV2 with TRBJ1-2; D not resolved. The CDR3 loop spans 14 amino acids. V was pared by 5 bases and J by 4 bases, with 14 bases between. Germline loops: CDR1 SNHLY, CDR2 FYNNEI.